Described below is a single T cell receptor (beta chain) sequence and its context. Its target is not known. This record comes from a study of beta chain features in type 1 diabetes. Findings of the study overall: A pattern of fewer insertions and more deletions at VDJ junctions was seen in type 1 diabetes patients. Across patients, naive, central memory and Treg TCRB repertoires exhibited apparently greater similarity than was observed across healthy donors. With patients and controls alike, PCR might favor shorter templates to an equal degree. People with Type 1 diabetes carried modestly yet significantly shorter TCRB CDR3s in all four CD4+ subsets.

V lost 5 bases, J lost 7 bases, and 11 bases stayed unmatched. Germline V lookup: CDR1 PRHDT, CDR2 FYEKMQ (reference sequence). This CDR3 comprises 16 residues. The investigators reverse transcribed all of the isolated RNA, so they sequenced expressed TCRB transcripts. Only in-frame clones appear in the TCRdb table, and some are missing; sequencing was by immunoSEQ multiplex PCR. Seen here are 600,000 to 700,000 clones, 13% observed once, and the top ten hold about 0.02%. The TCR was taken from a man aged 18 to 29 with type 1 diabetes. Sequenced input: naive CD4+ T cells from blood. The rearrangement uses TRBV13 and TRBJ2-1; 10 bases map to TRBD1. CDR3 DNA sequence: TGTGCCAGCAGCCAGGGTGTGGGACAGGGGAGAAATGAGCAGTTCTTC. It yields the protein CASSQGVGQGRNEQFF.